This TCR beta chain was retrieved from a study of blood T cell repertoires in COVID-19. About the research overall: Sites in the United States, Italy and Spain provided acute and convalescent COVID-19 samples. In each case, the material was cDNA or gDNA derived from T cells, B-cell-depleted T cells, or PBMCs.

The CDR3 consists of 13 residues. V lost 4 bases and J 5 bases, leaving 11 bases between the germline ends. Germline V gene lookup returns CDR1 LNHDA and CDR2 SQIVND (reference sequence). The assay was immunoSEQ multiplex PCR, and TCRdb's table has in-frame clones only and misses some. Of 200,000 to 250,000 clones in the sample, approximately 80% were seen once. This receptor was obtained from a woman aged 50 to 60 with acute or convalescent COVID-19. The sample consisted of peripheral blood. The chain links TRBV19 to TRBJ2-5; tentative D call: TRBD1 (5 bases). The DNA of the CDR3 is TGTGCCAGTAGTACCACAGGAAAGGAGACCCAGTACTTC. Residues: CASSTTGKETQYF.